The present entry profiles one TCR beta chain with its context. Its antigen remains unidentified. The record originates from a study of T-cell reconstitution after alpha-beta-depleted transplantation in children. Study-wide results and limits: Some patients owed their high day-60 TCRbeta diversity to surviving recipient T cells and thymic progenitors. Reported findings indicate that, about two months after transplant, alpha-beta T cells came from several hundred expanded clones, which were derived from non-depleted graft cells.

Unique molecular identifiers were used to barcode this TCRbeta library. Each CDR3 protein is one row after TCRdb ran MiXCR on the PCR reads. The sample lists approximately 230,000 distinct CDR3 sequences; about 24% were seen once. Germline V lookup: CDR1 SNHLY, CDR2 FYNNEI. There are 14 residues in the CDR3. V trimming: 6 bases; J trimming: 5 bases; junction bases outside the gene matches: 9. The sample was PBMCs, mostly from graft donor cells, taken 360 days after TCRalphabeta/CD19-depleted stem cell transplant. This chain links TRBV2 with TRBJ1-1; TRBD1 matches 7 bases. This clonotype was obtained from a female patient under 10 years old who had a stem cell transplant for congenital amegakaryocytic thrombocytopenia, so the T cells may come from the graft donor. In nucleotides, the CDR3 is TGTGCCAGCAGGGCGACAGGGAAATCGACTGAAGCTTTCTTT. Protein sequence: CASRATGKSTEAFF. Using reference TRBV2 and TRBJ1-1 for the parts outside the CDR3, the full variable domain is EPEVTQTPSHQVTQMGQEVILRCVPISNHLYFYWYRQILGQKVEFLVSFYNNEISEKSEIFDDQFSVERPDGSNFTLKIRSTKLEDSAMYFCASRATGKSTEAFFGQGTRLTVV.